This passage covers 12 T cell receptor beta chains from one sample sequenced in a study of blood T cell repertoires in COVID-19. Produced via immunoSEQ multiplex PCR; TCRdb's table is partial and in-frame only. The profile shows tens of thousands of clones, around nine tenths of them singletons. The sequencing sample was made of peripheral blood. These receptors all stem from a man older than 75 with acute or convalescent COVID-19.

This chain connects TRBV5-1 to TRBJ2-3; TRBD2 agrees at 10 bases. Germline CDR1 SGHRS, CDR2 YFSETQ. This CDR3 has 14 amino acids. The junction had 0 bases not matched to a gene; V was cut back by 2 bases and J by 3 bases. CDR3 coding DNA: TGCGCCAGCAGCTTTAGCGGGGGGACAGATACGCAGTATTTT. The encoded protein is CASSFSGGTDTQYF.

The chain combines TRBV7-9 with TRBJ2-3; 12 positions match TRBD2. CDR1 and CDR2 from the germline V gene are SEHNR and FQNEAQ (reference sequence). The CDR3 is 16 amino acids. After removal of 4 bases from V and 1 base from J, the junction contained 3 bases not matched to a gene. The CDR3 DNA follows: TGTGCCAGCAGCTCGCCTAGCGGGGGGGGCACAGATACGCAGTATTTT. Translating gives CASSSPSGGGTDTQYF.

The gene calls are TRBV5-1 and TRBJ2-3, with 7 bases fitting TRBD1. Losses at the gene ends were 4 bases for V and 3 bases for J; bases not matched to a gene: 11. From germline, CDR1 is SGHRS and CDR2 YFSETQ. CDR3 length equals 16 residues. The CDR3 DNA reads TGCGCCAGCAGCACCACTACAGGGGTTAGGACAGATACGCAGTATTTT. This translates into CASSTTTGVRTDTQYF.

V gene TRBV10-1 combines with J gene TRBJ1-4; 7 nucleotides match TRBD1. The CDR3 consists of 16 residues. Germline CDR1 reads WNHNN; CDR2 reads SYGVQD (reference sequence). Trimming cost V 6 bases and J 7 bases; bases outside gene matches: 14. The chain's CDR3 is CASRYDRAAAVEKLFF. In nucleotides, the CDR3 is TGCGCCAGCAGATACGACAGGGCGGCGGCGGTTGAAAAACTGTTTTTT.

The genes are TRBV12-5 and TRBJ2-5, with 8 bases identical to TRBD2. Germline CDR1 and CDR2: LGHNT and FRNRAP. J was trimmed by 2 bases and V by 7 bases; bases with no gene match: 3. The CDR3 length is 13 residues. In DNA form, the CDR3 reads TGTGCTAGTGCCCGGGGGGGGCAAGAGACCCAGTACTTC. Its translation is CASARGGQETQYF.

This clone was found a few times. This chain connects TRBV5-1 to TRBJ2-7; 11 positions agree with TRBD2. Germline lookup yields CDR1 SGHRS and CDR2 YFSETQ. The ends lost 8 bases at V and 3 bases at J; junction bases unmatched: 7. The CDR3 contains 14 residues. CDR3 coding DNA: TGCGCCAGTTCACTAGCGGGGGACCGCTACGAGCAGTACTTC. This gives the protein CASSLAGDRYEQYF.

The chain employs TRBV19 and TRBJ1-2, with D perhaps TRBD1 (5 bases). The V end lost 5 bases, the J end lost 9 bases, and 25 bases lay between the germline ends. This CDR3 contains 16 residues. Germline V lookup: CDR1 LNHDA, CDR2 SQIVND (reference sequence). The CDR3 here is CASSRIDSKLGERYTF. The DNA of the CDR3 is TGTGCCAGTAGTCGTATAGACAGCAAATTGGGTGAACGCTACACCTTC.

This sequence joins TRBV27 and TRBJ2-1; 8 bases align to TRBD2. This CDR3 contains 16 residues. The J segment lost 2 bases and the V segment lost 4 bases, leaving 7 bases of the junction unmatched. Germline values: CDR1 MNHEY, CDR2 SMNVEV (reference sequence). The CDR3 sequence is CASSYLAGVPYNEQFF. The CDR3 DNA reads TGTGCCAGCAGTTATCTAGCGGGCGTTCCCTACAATGAGCAGTTCTTC.

CDR3 in DNA: TGTGCCAGCAGCCCCCCGGGCAGGGAGGGGGAGACCCAGTACTTC. This gives the protein CASSPPGREGETQYF. The chain links TRBV3-1 (or the pseudogene TRBV3-2) to TRBJ2-5; 7 nucleotides agree with TRBD2. V gave up 4 bases and J gave up 5 bases; unmatched junction bases: 10. This CDR3 is built from 15 residues. Germline CDR1 is LGHDT and CDR2 is YNNKEL (reference sequence).

This chain links TRBV9 with TRBJ1-1; possibly TRBD1 for D (5 bases). V was clipped by 4 bases and J by 1 base, with 26 bases between them. The CDR3 is made up of 19 amino acids. Germline V gene sequence: CDR1 SGDLS, CDR2 YYNGEE. The CDR3 bases are TGTGCCAGCAGCCCCCACAAAGCAGGGTCATCGCGTTCGAACACTGAAGCTTTCTTT. This translates into CASSPHKAGSSRSNTEAFF.

The rearrangement uses TRBV5-1 and TRBJ1-1; D not certain. V lost 1 base and J lost 1, with 8 bases in between. The germline V gene has CDR1 SGHRS and CDR2 YFSETQ. The CDR3 runs 14 residues. CDR3 nucleotide sequence: TGCGCCAGCAGCTTGAATACAGCGAACACTGAAGCTTTCTTT. Encoded protein: CASSLNTANTEAFF. Variable domain in full (rest from reference TRBV5-1 and TRBJ1-1): KAGVTQTPRYLIKTRGQQVTLSCSPISGHRSVSWYQQTPGQGLQFLFEYFSETQRNKGNFPGRFSGRQFSNSRSEMNVSTLELGDSALYLCASSLNTANTEAFFGQGTRLTVV.

The rearrangement links TRBV2 to TRBJ1-1; 7 bases are a match to TRBD1. V shed 6 bases and J 0 bases; nucleotides not matched to a gene: 4. CDR3 size: 14 residues. Per germline, CDR1 SNHLY and CDR2 FYNNEI. CDR3 residues: CASRPDRVNTEAFF. As DNA, the CDR3 is TGTGCCAGCAGGCCAGACAGGGTGAACACTGAAGCTTTCTTT.